Included here is one T cell receptor beta chain sequence, with context. The sample is drawn from a study of CD8 T cells in Susac syndrome. Sequencing of TCR beta drew on CD8+ and CD4+ T cells from blood. The CD8+ and CD4+ T cells were negatively isolated, with the TEMRA cells enriched by FACS. This CDR3 has 15 amino acids. Deletions cut 5 bases from V and 7 bases from J, with 18 bases between. The germline CDR1 and CDR2 sequences are MDHEN and SYDVKM. An input of about 0.5 to 1 ug of RNA was subjected to reverse transcription using random hexamers. Amplification of TCR beta CDR3 spanned 54 Vbeta and 13 Jbeta via immunoSEQ multiplex PCR. TCRdb re-derived calls from the immunoSEQ multiplex PCR reads in MiXCR, one entry per CDR3 protein. The data hold some 18,000 distinct CDR3 sequences, with approximately 96% observed a single time.

The receptor was isolated from a human donor in good health. Sequenced material: CD8+ T cells from PBMCs. The chain combines TRBV28 with TRBJ1-5, with a weak D call TRBD1 (6 bases). The CDR3 region is CASSPGPGVGQPQHF. CDR3 DNA sequence: TGTGCCAGCAGTCCGGGACCAGGGGTGGGCCAGCCCCAGCATTTT.